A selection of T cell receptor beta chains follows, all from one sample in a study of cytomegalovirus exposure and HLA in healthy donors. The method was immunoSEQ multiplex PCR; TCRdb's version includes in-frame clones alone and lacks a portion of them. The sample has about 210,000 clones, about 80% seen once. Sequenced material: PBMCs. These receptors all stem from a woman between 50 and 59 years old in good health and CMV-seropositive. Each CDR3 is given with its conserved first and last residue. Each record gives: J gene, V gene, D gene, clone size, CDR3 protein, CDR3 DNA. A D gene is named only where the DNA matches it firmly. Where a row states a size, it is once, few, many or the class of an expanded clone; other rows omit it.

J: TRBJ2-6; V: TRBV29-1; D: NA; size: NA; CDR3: CSVNLQGTGANVLTF; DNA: TGCAGCGTTAATCTCCAGGGAACTGGGGCCAACGTCCTGACTTTC
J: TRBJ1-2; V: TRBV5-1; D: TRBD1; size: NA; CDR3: CASSPGQGYNYGYTF; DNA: TGCGCCAGCAGTCCCGGACAGGGCTATAACTATGGCTACACCTTC
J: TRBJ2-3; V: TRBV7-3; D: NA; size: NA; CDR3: CASSPFLGDTQYF; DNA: TGTGCCAGCAGCCCCTTCCTCGGAGATACGCAGTATTTT
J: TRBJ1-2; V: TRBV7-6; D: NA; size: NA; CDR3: CASSGYRGSGYTF; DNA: TGTGCCAGCAGCGGGTATCGGGGTAGTGGCTACACCTTC
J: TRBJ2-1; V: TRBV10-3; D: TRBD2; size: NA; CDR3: CAISVGSGGSYNEQFF; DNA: TGTGCCATCAGTGTAGGTAGCGGGGGCTCCTACAATGAGCAGTTCTTC
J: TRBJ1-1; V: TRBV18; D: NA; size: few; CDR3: CASSPVPGHLNTEAFF; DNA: TGTGCCAGCTCACCTGTGCCCGGACACTTGAACACTGAAGCTTTCTTT
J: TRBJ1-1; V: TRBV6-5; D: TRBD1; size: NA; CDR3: CASSYSGGGGGEAFF; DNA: TGTGCCAGCAGTTACTCAGGAGGGGGCGGCGGTGAAGCTTTCTTT
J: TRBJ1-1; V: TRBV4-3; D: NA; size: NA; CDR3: CASSQVDSTEAFF; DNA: TGCGCCAGCAGCCAAGTGGACTCGACTGAAGCTTTCTTT
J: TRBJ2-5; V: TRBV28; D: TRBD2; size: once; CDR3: CASSPSTSGGRQTQYF; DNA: TGTGCCAGCAGTCCAAGTACTAGCGGGGGCCGCCAGACCCAGTACTTC
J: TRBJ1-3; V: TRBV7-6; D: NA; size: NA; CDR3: CASSLAFPGQSGNTIYF; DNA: TGTGCCAGCAGCTTAGCATTTCCAGGACAGTCGGGAAACACCATATATTTT
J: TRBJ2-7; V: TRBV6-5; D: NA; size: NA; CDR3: CASSRRDGPYEQYF; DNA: TGTGCCAGCAGCCGGCGGGACGGCCCCTACGAGCAGTACTTC
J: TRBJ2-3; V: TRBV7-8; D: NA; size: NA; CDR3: CASSLSGTRRTDTQYF; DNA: TGTGCCAGCAGCTTATCCGGGACAAGGAGGACAGATACGCAGTATTTT
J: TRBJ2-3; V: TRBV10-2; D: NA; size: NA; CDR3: CASKALSQYF; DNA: TGCGCCAGTAAAGCTCTTTCTCAGTATTTT
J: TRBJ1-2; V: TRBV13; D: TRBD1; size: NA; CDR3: CASSLNRGFTGGGGYTF; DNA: TGTGCCAGCAGCCTTAACAGGGGGTTTACAGGGGGAGGCGGCTACACCTTC
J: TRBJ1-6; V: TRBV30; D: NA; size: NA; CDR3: CAWRTELNSPLHF; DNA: TGTGCCTGGAGGACAGAATTAAATTCACCCCTCCACTTT
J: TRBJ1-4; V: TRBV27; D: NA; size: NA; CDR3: CASSSLPPPVREKLFF; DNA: TGTGCCAGCAGTTCCCTCCCGCCCCCAGTCCGAGAAAAACTGTTTTTT
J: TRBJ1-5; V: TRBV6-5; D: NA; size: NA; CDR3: CASSWGGTNQPQHF; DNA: TGTGCCAGCAGTTGGGGGGGGACCAATCAGCCCCAGCATTTT
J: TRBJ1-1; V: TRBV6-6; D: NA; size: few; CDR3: CASSYSINTEAFF; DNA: TGTGCCAGCAGTTACTCCATCAACACTGAAGCTTTCTTT
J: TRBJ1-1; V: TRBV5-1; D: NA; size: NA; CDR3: CASSSDGDKAFF; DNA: TGCGCCAGCAGCTCCGACGGAGATAAAGCTTTCTTT
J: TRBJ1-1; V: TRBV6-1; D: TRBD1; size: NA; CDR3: CASSEWGTEGTEAFF; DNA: TGTGCCAGCAGTGAATGGGGGACAGAAGGCACTGAAGCTTTCTTT
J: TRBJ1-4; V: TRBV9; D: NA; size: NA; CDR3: CASSATGRTINEKLFF; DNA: TGTGCCAGCAGCGCCACCGGCAGGACTATTAATGAAAAACTGTTTTTT